The entry below describes one TCR beta chain. Germline CDR1 reads MRHNA; CDR2 reads SNTAGT. V shed 3 bases, J shed 4 bases, and the junction held 7 bases outside the gene matches. The CDR3 spans 16 residues. This entry comes from a study of shared clonotypes between healthy human individuals. The donors were all Caucasian adults (living in Nashville, Tennessee). Deep level was the assay's run setting. The method was immunoSEQ multiplex PCR; TCRdb's version includes in-frame clones alone and lacks a portion of them. The table includes about 470,000 clones, more than 75% detected once. Specimen: PBMCs. The V and J genes are TRBV6-4 and TRBJ2-5; TRBD2 aligns across 11 bases. This TCR was recovered from a woman between 40 and 50 years old in good health. Some clones in this sample may be carry-over from other donors' samples. The CDR3 sequence: CASSEVVGTSGETQYF. CDR3 coding DNA: TGTGCCAGCAGTGAAGTGGTCGGGACTAGCGGAGAGACCCAGTACTTC.